A single sample gave rise to the 5 T cell receptor beta chains below, sequenced in a study of patients and donors after allogeneic stem cell transplantation. TCRdb reprocessed the RT-PCR reads with MiXCR, giving one entry per CDR3 protein. The repertoire includes 920,000 or so distinct CDR3 sequences, under 20% of them detected once, and around 6% sits in the top ten. Sequenced input: blood, either unsorted or a sorted T cell fraction (not recorded which). The receptors were sampled from a human donor who was either an allogeneic HSCT recipient or a stem cell or donor lymphocyte infusion donor (not recorded which). It is not recorded whose cells these are; they may come from a transplant donor.

The chain employs TRBV20-1 and TRBJ2-6, with D possibly TRBD2 on 5 matching bases. From germline, CDR1 is DFQATT and CDR2 SNEGSKA (reference sequence). Deletions cut 6 bases from V and 0 bases from J, with 12 bases between. The CDR3 consists of 15 residues. This chain's CDR3 is CSAVGGSSGANVLTF. The CDR3 coding sequence is TGCAGTGCAGTAGGTGGGAGCTCTGGGGCCAACGTCCTGACTTTC.

The chain couples TRBV4-3 to TRBJ2-1; tentative D call: TRBD1 (6 bases). Germline CDR1 and CDR2: LGHNA and YSLEER. Trimming shortened V by 1 base and J by 5 bases, and 15 bases separated the two germline ends. This CDR3 has 16 amino acids. For the CDR3, the DNA is TGCGCCAGCAGCCAAGGCAACAGGGTAATGGACAATGAGCAGTTCTTC. It specifies CASSQGNRVMDNEQFF.

This clonotype was detected only a few times. The rearrangement links TRBV10-3 to TRBJ2-7; maybe TRBD2 (5 bases). V dropped 0 bases and J dropped 4 bases, with 7 bases sitting between them. CDR3 length: 13 residues. Germline assignment: CDR1 ENHRY and CDR2 SYGVKD. In DNA form, the CDR3 reads TGTGCCATCAGTGAGTCGGACTGGTACGAGCAGTACTTC. This gives the protein CAISESDWYEQYF.

This clonotype was recorded many times. J is TRBJ1-1 and V is TRBV29-1; D gene unclear. Germline V gene data show CDR1 as SQVTM and CDR2 as ANQGSEA. CDR3 length: 12 amino acids. V was cut by 6 bases and J by 0 bases, with 8 bases left in between. The CDR3 DNA is TGCAGCGTCCTGCGGATGAACACTGAAGCTTTCTTT. Its translation: CSVLRMNTEAFF.

This sequence joins TRBV12-3 or TRBV12-4 and TRBJ1-5; 9 nucleotides align to TRBD1. V shed 5 bases, J shed 1 base, and the junction held 15 bases outside the gene matches. This CDR3 comprises 19 residues. The DNA for the CDR3 is TGTGCCAGCAGTCTCCTCCGGGACAGGGAATGGGGAAGCAATCAGCCCCAGCATTTT. Its protein product is CASSLLRDREWGSNQPQHF.